The rows below give T cell receptor beta chains drawn from one sample of a study of shared clonotypes between healthy human individuals. Profiled with immunoSEQ multiplex PCR; TCRdb holds only in-frame clones, not every one. The data contain about 490,000 clones, roughly 78% of them singletons. The sample was PBMCs. The receptors here all came from a woman in her 40s in good health. Some clones in this sample may be carry-over from other donors' samples. CDR3s include the opening cysteine and the closing phenylalanine or tryptophan. Each record gives: CDR3 protein, D gene, J gene, V gene. D genes are given only for firm matches.

CDR3 protein: CASSFDARQGPSYEQYF
D gene: -
J gene: TRBJ2-7
V gene: TRBV5-1

CDR3 protein: CASSLWDRNYEQYF
D gene: TRBD1
J gene: TRBJ2-7
V gene: TRBV27

CDR3 protein: CSVDPSTDTQYF
D gene: -
J gene: TRBJ2-3
V gene: TRBV29-1

CDR3 protein: CASSKGTEDGYTF
D gene: TRBD1
J gene: TRBJ1-2
V gene: TRBV7-9

CDR3 protein: CSVELASVGSYNEQFF
D gene: -
J gene: TRBJ2-1
V gene: TRBV29-1

CDR3 protein: CAWGKTAGTQPQHF
D gene: -
J gene: TRBJ1-5
V gene: TRBV30

CDR3 protein: CAWSYRRADTQYF
D gene: -
J gene: TRBJ2-3
V gene: TRBV30

CDR3 protein: CASSGRRYGYTF
D gene: -
J gene: TRBJ1-2
V gene: TRBV25-1

CDR3 protein: CASEDGTGASGNTIYF
D gene: TRBD1
J gene: TRBJ1-3
V gene: TRBV2

CDR3 protein: CASSPGLGTNNEQFF
D gene: TRBD2
J gene: TRBJ2-1
V gene: TRBV4-2

CDR3 protein: CASSIGGTGFEKLFF
D gene: TRBD1
J gene: TRBJ1-4
V gene: TRBV19

CDR3 protein: CASSLALGAGVGQETQYF
D gene: -
J gene: TRBJ2-5
V gene: TRBV7-9

CDR3 protein: CASSRVQGGEAFF
D gene: -
J gene: TRBJ1-1
V gene: TRBV28

CDR3 protein: CASSPWAGKYTDTQYF
D gene: -
J gene: TRBJ2-3
V gene: TRBV28

CDR3 protein: CASSLGAGWGNEQFF
D gene: -
J gene: TRBJ2-1
V gene: TRBV27